The 28 T cell receptor beta chains below come from one sample, sequenced in a study of PD-1 blockade in classical Hodgkin lymphoma. Profiled with immunoSEQ multiplex PCR; TCRdb holds only in-frame clones, not every one. The sample records about 93,000 clones, around 80% being singletons. Time point in this sample: cycle 4 day 1 (C4D1), after 6 weeks of nivolumab. Every patient relapsed after autologous stem cell transplantation, and brentuximab vedotin exposure varied. The sample here was peripheral blood mononuclear cells (PBMCs), taken before the fourth cycle of nivolumab. The receptors shown here come from a human donor with classical Hodgkin lymphoma.

The chain joins TRBV7-9 to TRBJ2-7; D is tentatively TRBD1 or TRBD2 (5 bases each). Per germline, CDR1 SEHNR and CDR2 FQNEAQ (reference sequence). The ends were cut back, 3 bases at V and 3 bases at J, with 15 bases in the middle. This CDR3 has 15 amino acids. The CDR3 here is CASSLSSGTVYEQYF. CDR3 sequence (DNA): TGTGCCAGCAGCTTGTCCTCCGGGACGGTCTACGAGCAGTACTTC.

This chain uses TRBV5-6 with TRBJ2-5, with D possibly being TRBD1 (5 bases). V gave up 0 bases and J gave up 2 bases, with 8 bases separating them. Germline V gene data show CDR1 as SGHDT and CDR2 as YYEEEE. There are 14 residues in the CDR3. The CDR3 nucleotides are TGTGCCAGCAGCTTGGTTGACAGTCAAGAGACCCAGTACTTC. It encodes CASSLVDSQETQYF.

This chain links TRBV6-1 with TRBJ2-5, with D possibly being TRBD1 (5 bases). The germline CDR1 and CDR2 sequences are MNHNS and SASEGT. The CDR3 is 14 amino acids. V gave up 7 bases and J gave up 5 bases, with 17 bases separating them. Written as DNA, the CDR3 is TGTGCCAGCACCGGAGCCCAGGGTGGTGAGACCCAGTACTTC. Encoded protein: CASTGAQGGETQYF.

The sample holds one count of this clone. This rearrangement joins TRBV6-6 to TRBJ1-2, with 7 bases matching TRBD1. Germline trimming cut 2 bases from V and 5 bases from J; bases unmatched to any gene: 8. CDR1 and CDR2 from the germline V gene are MNHNY and SVGAGI (reference sequence). This CDR3 is 15 amino acids long. As DNA, the CDR3 is TGTGCCAGCAGTTACGTACGGACAGGCGTTTATGGCTACACCTTC. This encodes CASSYVRTGVYGYTF.

The V gene is TRBV11-2, the J gene TRBJ2-3; TRBD1 or TRBD2 may be the D gene (6 bases each). Germline V CDR1 and CDR2: SGHAT, FQNNGV. With 6 bases removed from V and 0 bases from J, the gap between germline ends came to 13 bases. The CDR3 totals 15 residues. CDR3 in amino acids: CASRLTGTSTDTQYF. As DNA, the CDR3 is TGTGCCAGCAGATTAACAGGGACTAGCACAGATACGCAGTATTTT. The complete variable domain, with remaining parts taken from reference TRBV11-2 and TRBJ2-3, reads EAGVAQSPRYKIIEKRQSVAFWCNPISGHATLYWYQQILGQGPKLLIQFQNNGVVDDSQLPKDRFSAERLKGVDSTLKIQPAKLEDSAVYLCASRLTGTSTDTQYFGPGTRLTVL.

V and J are TRBV2 and TRBJ2-3; D call uncertain. The germline gives CDR1 SNHLY, CDR2 FYNNEI. V lost 4 bases and J lost 5, with 4 bases in between. This CDR3 contains 11 residues. The CDR3: CASSVEDTQYF. CDR3 DNA: TGTGCCAGCAGTGTGGAAGATACGCAGTATTTT.

The rearrangement joins TRBV28 to TRBJ1-1; 8 bases are a match to TRBD1. CDR1 is MDHEN, CDR2 SYDVKM, per germline. Trimming at V came to 5 bases and at J to 4 bases, leaving 12 bases not matched to a gene. CDR3 length equals 16 residues. Written as DNA, the CDR3 is TGTGCCAGCAGTCCAAGAGGCAGGGGGCCGGGCACTGAAGCTTTCTTT. Translated: CASSPRGRGPGTEAFF.

The chain employs TRBV6-5 and TRBJ1-1; no definite D call. V was trimmed by 7 bases and J by 5 bases, leaving 11 bases between them. CDR1 MNHEY and CDR2 SVGAGI come from the germline V gene. This CDR3 spans 12 amino acids. The CDR3 nucleotides are TGTGCCAGCATGAGGTCTTGGACTGAAGCTTTCTTT. Translating it yields CASMRSWTEAFF.

V and J are TRBV5-4 and TRBJ2-3, with D hard to call. Germline V gene data show CDR1 as SGHNT and CDR2 as YYREEE (reference sequence). The V gene lost 5 bases and the J gene lost 1 base, with 14 bases spanning the gap. The CDR3 has 15 amino acids. DNA of the CDR3: TGTGCCAGCAGTTTACCCCCTCCCCGCACAGATACGCAGTATTTT. It codes for CASSLPPPRTDTQYF. Full variable domain (rest looked up from reference TRBV5-4 and TRBJ2-3): ETGVTQSPTHLIKTRGQQVTLRCSSQSGHNTVSWYQQALGQGPQFIFQYYREEENGRGNFPPRFSGLQFPNYSSELNVNALELDDSALYLCASSLPPPRTDTQYFGPGTRLTVL.

This clone was counted a few times. The J gene is TRBJ1-5, the V gene TRBV19; TRBD1 might be the D (5 bases). Germline V gene sequence: CDR1 LNHDA, CDR2 SQIVND (reference sequence). The CDR3 sequence is 14 residues long. V lost 9 bases and J 3 bases, leaving 15 bases between the germline ends. CDR3: CASLDRYDNQPQHF. The CDR3 region has the DNA TGTGCCAGCCTTGACAGATATGACAATCAGCCCCAGCATTTT.

The table lists this clone with a count of one. The rearrangement joins TRBV7-2 to TRBJ2-1, with D possibly TRBD1 on 6 matching bases. The CDR3 is 14 residues long. The germline gives CDR1 SGHTA, CDR2 FQGNSA. The V gene lost 3 bases and the J gene lost 11 bases, with 17 bases spanning the gap. CDR3 sequence: CASSFRGGESKQFF. CDR3 sequence (DNA): TGTGCCAGCAGCTTTCGAGGGGGAGAATCCAAGCAGTTCTTC.

The chain recombines TRBV7-9 with TRBJ1-1, with D unresolved. The CDR3 runs to 13 residues. Trimming shortened V by 1 base and J by 0 bases, and 3 bases separated the two germline ends. Germline values: CDR1 SEHNR, CDR2 FQNEAQ (reference sequence). The CDR3: CASSLVMNTEAFF. The CDR3 DNA sequence: TGTGCCAGCAGCTTAGTTATGAACACTGAAGCTTTCTTT.

The gene calls are TRBV14 and TRBJ1-4; a possible D gene is TRBD1 (5 bases). Trimming removed 8 bases at V and 1 base at J, with 11 bases between. Germline CDR1 SGHDN, CDR2 FVKESK. The CDR3 covers 14 residues. CDR3 region: CASGRGRTNEKLFF. Here the CDR3 DNA reads TGTGCCAGCGGTAGGGGTCGAACTAATGAAAAACTGTTTTTT.

The chain recombines TRBV10-2 with TRBJ2-7; D not resolved. CDR1 is WSHSY, CDR2 SAAADI, per germline. The CDR3 runs 13 residues. V was pared by 2 bases and J by 1 base, with 6 bases between. CDR3 sequence (DNA): TGCGCCAGCAGTGAGGGCCGATCCTACGAGCAGTACTTC. Residues: CASSEGRSYEQYF.

The V and J genes are TRBV21-1 and TRBJ1-5. TRBV21-1 is marked as a pseudogene. This CDR3 region has 15 residues. This chain's CDR3 is CASSKRGADNQPQHF. For the CDR3, the DNA is TGTGCCAGCAGCAAAAGGGGGGCCGACAATCAGCCCCAGCATTTT.

The chain joins TRBV5-1 to TRBJ1-2; TRBD1 aligns across 10 bases. Germline values: CDR1 SGHRS, CDR2 YFSETQ. The CDR3 loop spans 15 amino acids. The ends lost 7 bases at V and 8 bases at J; junction bases unmatched: 14. CDR3 residues: CASGGQGEPYGGYTF. In DNA form, the CDR3 reads TGCGCCAGCGGCGGACAGGGGGAACCTTATGGGGGCTACACCTTC. Drawing the rest from reference TRBV5-1 and TRBJ1-2, the complete variable domain is KAGVTQTPRYLIKTRGQQVTLSCSPISGHRSVSWYQQTPGQGLQFLFEYFSETQRNKGNFPGRFSGRQFSNSRSEMNVSTLELGDSALYLCASGGQGEPYGGYTFGSGTRLTVV.

V usage is TRBV9 and J usage is TRBJ2-2, with D unclear. V shed 0 bases and J shed 4 bases, with 13 bases lying between them. Germline V gene lookup returns CDR1 SGDLS and CDR2 YYNGEE. The CDR3 sequence is 16 residues long. This CDR3 reads CASSVATTAATGELFF. The CDR3 DNA is TGTGCCAGCAGCGTAGCTACAACAGCCGCCACCGGGGAGCTGTTTTTT.

The V call is TRBV13, the J call TRBJ2-7; no definite D call. Germline loops: CDR1 PRHDT, CDR2 FYEKMQ (reference sequence). The CDR3 sequence is 10 residues long. Deletions cut 10 bases from V and 4 bases from J, with 8 bases between. CDR3 region: CATGAYEQYF. The CDR3 DNA reads as TGTGCCACCGGAGCTTACGAGCAGTACTTC.

This chain links TRBV6-5 with TRBJ1-1; TRBD1 is a possible D gene (5 bases). CDR1 is MNHEY and CDR2 is SVGAGI in the germline V gene. Trimming stripped 6 bases from V and 7 bases from J, with 9 bases between. The CDR3 consists of 11 residues. CDR3 protein: CASSEGIEAFF. CDR3 DNA: TGTGCCAGCAGCGAGGGGATTGAAGCTTTCTTT.

The rearrangement links TRBV4-2 to TRBJ2-2; 11 bases match TRBD2. This CDR3 is built from 16 residues. Germline CDR1 LGHNA, CDR2 YNFKEQ. J lost 0 bases, V lost 4 bases, and 1 base had no gene match. DNA of the CDR3: TGTGCCAGCAGCCGGGGACTAGCGGCGAACACCGGGGAGCTGTTTTTT. This translates into CASSRGLAANTGELFF.

This clone was observed once. This CDR3 is CASSPSPSGNTIYF. The CDR3, as DNA: TGTGCCAGCAGTCCCTCACCTTCTGGAAACACCATATATTTT. The rearrangement uses TRBV6-5 and TRBJ1-3; no definite D call. Germline V gives CDR1 MNHEY, CDR2 SVGAGI. This CDR3 contains 14 residues. Trimming left V 5 bases short and J 1 base short, with 9 bases between.

The chain recombines TRBV9 with TRBJ2-5; D gene ambiguous. Germline V lookup: CDR1 SGDLS, CDR2 YYNGEE. Trimming left V 0 bases short and J 4 bases short, with 10 bases between. The CDR3 sequence is 14 residues long. This CDR3 is CASSVEAGAETQYF. The CDR3 DNA is TGTGCCAGCAGCGTAGAGGCAGGTGCAGAGACCCAGTACTTC.

The chain recombines TRBV6-6 with TRBJ2-2, with D possibly being TRBD1 (5 bases). The V end lost 6 bases, the J end lost 7 bases, and 21 bases lay between the germline ends. This CDR3 is built from 16 residues. Looked up from germline, CDR1 is MNHNY and CDR2 is SVGAGI (reference sequence). Written as DNA, the CDR3 is TGTGCCAGCAGCCCCCACGCCCCGCAGGGTTTCGGGGAGCTGTTTTTT. This sequence encodes CASSPHAPQGFGELFF.

Points on this clone: The junction does not match germline at one end; this may be a read error. The chain links TRBV9 to TRBJ2-5; TRBD1 aligns across 7 bases. The CDR3 sequence is 15 residues long. Germline V CDR1 and CDR2: SGDLS, YYNGEE. For the CDR3, the DNA is TGTGCCAGCAGCGACGACAGGGTTTACCAGGAGACCCAGTACTTC. Protein sequence: CASSDDRVYQETQYF.

The chain carries TRBV6-6 and TRBJ2-7; 13 positions match TRBD2. This CDR3 comprises 15 residues. With V trimmed by 5 bases and J by 2 bases, 3 bases remained unmatched. Germline-derived CDR1 and CDR2 are MNHNY and SVGAGI (reference sequence). CDR3 nucleotides: TGTGCCAGCAGTCCCGGACTAGCGGGAGCCTACGAGCAGTACTTC. This gives the protein CASSPGLAGAYEQYF.

V gene TRBV15 combines with J gene TRBJ1-6, with D tentatively TRBD1 (5 bases). CDR3 length equals 15 residues. V lost 8 bases and J 1 base, leaving 12 bases between the germline ends. The germline gives CDR1 LNHNV, CDR2 YYDKDF (reference sequence). The CDR3: CATQTTESYNSPLHF. CDR3 bases: TGTGCCACCCAAACGACAGAATCCTATAATTCACCCCTCCACTTT.

V and J are TRBV7-7 and TRBJ2-5, with 10 bases that match TRBD1. This CDR3 region has 16 residues. Germline lookup yields CDR1 SSHAT and CDR2 FNYEAQ (reference sequence). The V gene end was trimmed by 3 bases and the J gene end by 3 bases; junction bases not matched to a gene: 7. CDR3 sequence reads: CASSFLSGTGEETQYF. The CDR3 bases are TGTGCCAGCAGCTTTCTATCCGGGACAGGGGAAGAGACCCAGTACTTC.

This chain joins TRBV6-5 and TRBJ2-3; 8 bases are a match to TRBD1. Trimming removed 0 bases from V and 2 bases from J; junction bases left unmatched: 1. CDR1 is MNHEY and CDR2 is SVGAGI in the germline V gene. The CDR3 sequence is 15 residues long. CDR3 DNA: TGTGCCAGCAGTTACTCGGGACAGGTCACAGATACGCAGTATTTT. Translated: CASSYSGQVTDTQYF.